Following are 4 T cell receptor beta chains from one sample sequenced in a study of T cell clonality in common variable immunodeficiency. Data came from immunoSEQ multiplex PCR; TCRdb stores just in-frame clones and leaves some out. The sample contains 44,000 or so clones, none of them singletons. The sample consisted of peripheral blood mononuclear cells. The receptors here all came from a person between 18 and 69 years old in good health.

This clone was detected ten times or more. The CDR3 extends 3 residues past the end of the read, so its final part is completed from the germline J gene. The chain carries TRBV5-1 and TRBJ2-5; 7 bases map to TRBD2. Per germline, CDR1 SGHRS and CDR2 YFSETQ. The CDR3 spans 19 residues. Unmatched junction bases numbered 19, after V lost 0 bases and J lost 5 bases. CDR3 sequence reads: CASSLGRAGGSRTWETQYF. The part of the CDR3 DNA that was read is TGCGCCAGCAGCTTGGGTCGGGCGGGCGGGAGTAGGACCTGGGAGACC.

This clone is termed medium-sized. The CDR3 goes on 3 residues after the read ends, and that part is filled in from the germline J gene. The chain carries TRBV29-1 and TRBJ2-5, with 8 nucleotides matching TRBD2. J lost 4 bases, V lost 1 base, and 14 bases had no gene match. The CDR3 consists of 17 residues. Germline CDR1 SQVTM, CDR2 ANQGSEA. Incomplete CDR3 DNA: TGCAGCGTTGAAGGGGACGGGGGGGTCAGTGCGAGAGAGACC. Translated, it gives CSVEGDGGVSARET. The full CDR3 protein reads CSVEGDGGVSARETQYF.

The sample holds many counts of this clone. Read data end 3 residues before the CDR3 end; the end is taken from the germline J gene. The chain links TRBV9 to TRBJ1-5; 7 bases are shared with TRBD1. Looked up from germline, CDR1 is SGDLS and CDR2 is YYNGEE. CDR3 length: 15 residues. The V gene end was trimmed by 3 bases and the J gene end by 4 bases; junction bases not matched to a gene: 7. The CDR3 protein is CASSAVGTVNQPQHF. The covered CDR3 bases are TGTGCCAGCAGCGCCGTAGGGACAGTTAATCAGCCC. The entire variable domain, with the rest obtained from reference TRBV9 and TRBJ1-5, is as follows: DSGVTQTPKHLITATGQRVTLRCSPRSGDLSVYWYQQSLDQGLQFLIQYYNGEERAKGNILERFSAQQFPDLHSELNLSSLELGDSALYFCASSAVGTVNQPQHFGDGTRLSIL.

This clone was seen ten or more times. The read comes to an end 3 residues before the CDR3 does, leaving the germline J gene to fill in the end. J is TRBJ2-5 and V is TRBV7-9, with D perhaps TRBD1 (5 bases). Germline V gives CDR1 SEHNR, CDR2 FQNEAQ (reference sequence). V was pared by 1 base and J by 5 bases, with 14 bases between. This CDR3 contains 15 residues. The part of the CDR3 DNA that was read is TGTGCCAGCAGCTTAGGACAGATGGTTGGGGAGACC. Residues: CASSLGQMVGET. In full, the CDR3 reads CASSLGQMVGETQYF.